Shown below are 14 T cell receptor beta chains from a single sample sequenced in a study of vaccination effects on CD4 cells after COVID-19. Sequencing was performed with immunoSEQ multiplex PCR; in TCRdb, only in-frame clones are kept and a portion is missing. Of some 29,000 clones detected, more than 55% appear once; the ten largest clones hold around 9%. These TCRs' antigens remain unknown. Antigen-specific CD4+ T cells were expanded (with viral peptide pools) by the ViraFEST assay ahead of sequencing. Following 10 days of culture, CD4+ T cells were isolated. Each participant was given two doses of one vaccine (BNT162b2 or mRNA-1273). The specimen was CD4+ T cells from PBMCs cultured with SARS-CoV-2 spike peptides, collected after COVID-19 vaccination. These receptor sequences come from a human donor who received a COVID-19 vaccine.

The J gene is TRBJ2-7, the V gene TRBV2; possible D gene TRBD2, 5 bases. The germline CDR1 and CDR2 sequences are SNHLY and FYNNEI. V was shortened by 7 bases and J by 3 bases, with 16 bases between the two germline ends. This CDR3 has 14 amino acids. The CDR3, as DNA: TGTGCCAGCAAGCGGCTCAGCACTCTCTACGAGCAGTACTTC. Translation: CASKRLSTLYEQYF.

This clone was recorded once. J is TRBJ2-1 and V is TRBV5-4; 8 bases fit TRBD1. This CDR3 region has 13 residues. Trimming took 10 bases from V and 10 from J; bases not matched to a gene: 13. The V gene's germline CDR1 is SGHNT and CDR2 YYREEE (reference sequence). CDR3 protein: CAAKTGGKREQFF. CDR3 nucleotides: TGTGCCGCCAAAACAGGGGGAAAACGAGAGCAGTTCTTC.

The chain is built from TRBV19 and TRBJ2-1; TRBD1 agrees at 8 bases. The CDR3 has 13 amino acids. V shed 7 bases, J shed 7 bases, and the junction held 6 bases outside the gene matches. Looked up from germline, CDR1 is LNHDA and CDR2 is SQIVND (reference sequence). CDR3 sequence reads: CASTQDRVNEQFF. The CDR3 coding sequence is TGTGCCAGTACCCAGGACAGGGTTAATGAGCAGTTCTTC.

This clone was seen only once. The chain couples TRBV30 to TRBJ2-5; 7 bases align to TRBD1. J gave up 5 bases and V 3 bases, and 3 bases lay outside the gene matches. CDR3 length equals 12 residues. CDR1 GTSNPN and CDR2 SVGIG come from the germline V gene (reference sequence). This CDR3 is CAWSATGETQYF. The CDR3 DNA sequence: TGTGCCTGGAGCGCGACAGGGGAGACCCAGTACTTC.

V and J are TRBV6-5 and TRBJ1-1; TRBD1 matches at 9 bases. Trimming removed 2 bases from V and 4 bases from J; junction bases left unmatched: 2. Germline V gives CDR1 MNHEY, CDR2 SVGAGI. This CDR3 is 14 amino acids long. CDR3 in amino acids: CASSYQQGATEAFF. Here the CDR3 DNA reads TGTGCCAGCAGTTACCAACAGGGGGCCACTGAAGCTTTCTTT.

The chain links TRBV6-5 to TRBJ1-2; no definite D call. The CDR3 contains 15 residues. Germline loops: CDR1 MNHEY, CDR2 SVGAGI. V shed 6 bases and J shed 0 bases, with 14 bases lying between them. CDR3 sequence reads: CASRVNTGANYGYTF. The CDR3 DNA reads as TGTGCCAGCAGAGTGAATACGGGAGCTAACTATGGCTACACCTTC.

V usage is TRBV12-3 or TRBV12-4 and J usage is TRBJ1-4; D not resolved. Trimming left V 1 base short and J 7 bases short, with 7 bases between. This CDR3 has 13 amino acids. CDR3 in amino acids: CASSLESGEKLFF. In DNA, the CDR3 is TGTGCCAGCAGTTTAGAGTCGGGTGAAAAACTGTTTTTT.

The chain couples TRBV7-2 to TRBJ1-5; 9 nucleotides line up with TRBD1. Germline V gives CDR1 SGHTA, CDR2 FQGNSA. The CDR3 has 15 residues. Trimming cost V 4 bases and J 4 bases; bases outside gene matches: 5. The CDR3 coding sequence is TGTGCCAGCAGCTCCACCGGGACAGGGAATCAGCCCCAGCATTTT. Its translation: CASSSTGTGNQPQHF.

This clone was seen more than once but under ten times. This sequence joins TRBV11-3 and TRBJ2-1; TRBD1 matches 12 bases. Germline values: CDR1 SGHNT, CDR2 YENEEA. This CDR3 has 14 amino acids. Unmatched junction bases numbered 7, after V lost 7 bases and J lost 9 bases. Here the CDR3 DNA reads TGTGCCAGCAAGGGGGACAGGGGGCCGGTTGAGCAGTTCTTC. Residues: CASKGDRGPVEQFF.

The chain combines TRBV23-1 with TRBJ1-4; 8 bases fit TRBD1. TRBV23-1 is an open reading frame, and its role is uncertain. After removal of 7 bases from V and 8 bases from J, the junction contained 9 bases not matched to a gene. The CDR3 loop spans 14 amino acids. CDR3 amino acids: CASTPGGDGEKLFF. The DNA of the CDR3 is TGCGCCAGCACTCCAGGGGGCGATGGGGAAAAACTGTTTTTT.

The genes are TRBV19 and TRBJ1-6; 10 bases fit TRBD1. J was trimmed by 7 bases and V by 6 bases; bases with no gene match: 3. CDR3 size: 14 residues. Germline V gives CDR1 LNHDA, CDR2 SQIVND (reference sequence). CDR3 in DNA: TGTGCCAGTAGGACAGGGGGCGACAATTCACCCCTCCACTTT. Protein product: CASRTGGDNSPLHF.

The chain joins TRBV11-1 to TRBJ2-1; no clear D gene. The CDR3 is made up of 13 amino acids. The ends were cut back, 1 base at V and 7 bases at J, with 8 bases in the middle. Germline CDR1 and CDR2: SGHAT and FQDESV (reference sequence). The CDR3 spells CASSLEEVNEQFF. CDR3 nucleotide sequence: TGTGCCAGCAGCTTAGAAGAGGTGAATGAGCAGTTCTTC.

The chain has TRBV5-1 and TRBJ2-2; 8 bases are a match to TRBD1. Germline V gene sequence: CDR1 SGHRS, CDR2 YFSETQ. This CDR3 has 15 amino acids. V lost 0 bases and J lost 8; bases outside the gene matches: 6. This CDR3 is CASSLDQGAGGELFF. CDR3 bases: TGCGCCAGCAGCTTGGACCAGGGGGCAGGGGGGGAGCTGTTTTTT.

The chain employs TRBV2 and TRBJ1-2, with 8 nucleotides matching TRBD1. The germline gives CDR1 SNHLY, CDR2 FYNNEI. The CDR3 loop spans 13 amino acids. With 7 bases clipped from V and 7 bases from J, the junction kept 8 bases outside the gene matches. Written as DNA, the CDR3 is TGTGCCAGCAATACGGACAGGGAGGGTGGCTACACCTTC. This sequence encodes CASNTDREGGYTF.